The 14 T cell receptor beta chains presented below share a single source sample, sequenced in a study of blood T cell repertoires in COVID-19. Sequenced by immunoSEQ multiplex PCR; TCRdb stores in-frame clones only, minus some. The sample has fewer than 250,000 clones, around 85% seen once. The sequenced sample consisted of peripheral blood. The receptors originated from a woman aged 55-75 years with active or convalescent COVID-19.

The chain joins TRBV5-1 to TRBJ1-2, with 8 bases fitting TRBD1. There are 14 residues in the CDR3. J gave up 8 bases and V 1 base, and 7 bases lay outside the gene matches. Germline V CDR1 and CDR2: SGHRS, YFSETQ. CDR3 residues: CASSLSGQGIGYTF. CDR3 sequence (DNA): TGCGCCAGCAGCTTGAGTGGACAGGGAATAGGCTACACCTTC.

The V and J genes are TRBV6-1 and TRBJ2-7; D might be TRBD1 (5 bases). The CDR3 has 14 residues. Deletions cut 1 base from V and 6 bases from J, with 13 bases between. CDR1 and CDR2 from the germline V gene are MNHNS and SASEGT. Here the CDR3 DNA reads TGTGCCAGCAGTGAAGGGAGACAGACGGGCGAGCAGTACTTC. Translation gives CASSEGRQTGEQYF.

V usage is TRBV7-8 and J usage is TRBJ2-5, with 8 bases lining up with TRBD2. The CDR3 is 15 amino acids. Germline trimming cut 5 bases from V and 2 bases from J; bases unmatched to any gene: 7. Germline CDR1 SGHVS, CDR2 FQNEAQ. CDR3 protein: CASSERGPKQETQYF. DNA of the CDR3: TGTGCCAGCAGCGAGCGGGGGCCCAAACAAGAGACCCAGTACTTC.

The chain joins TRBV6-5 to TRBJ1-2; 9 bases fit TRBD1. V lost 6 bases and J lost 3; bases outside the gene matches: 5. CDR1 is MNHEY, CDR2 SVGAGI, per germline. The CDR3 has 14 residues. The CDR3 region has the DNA TGTGCCAGCAGCTCCGGGACAGGGTACTATGGCTACACCTTC. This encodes CASSSGTGYYGYTF.

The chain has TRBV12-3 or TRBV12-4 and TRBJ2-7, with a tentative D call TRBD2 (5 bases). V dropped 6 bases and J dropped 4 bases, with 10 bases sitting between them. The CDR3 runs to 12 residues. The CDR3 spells CASSPSHYEQYF. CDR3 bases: TGTGCCAGCAGCCCTAGCCATTACGAGCAGTACTTC.

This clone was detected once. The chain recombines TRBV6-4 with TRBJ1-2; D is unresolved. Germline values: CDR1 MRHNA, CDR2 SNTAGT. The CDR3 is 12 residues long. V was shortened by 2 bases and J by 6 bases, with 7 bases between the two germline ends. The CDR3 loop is CASSDRYHGYTF. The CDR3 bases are TGTGCCAGCAGTGACCGGTATCATGGCTACACCTTC.

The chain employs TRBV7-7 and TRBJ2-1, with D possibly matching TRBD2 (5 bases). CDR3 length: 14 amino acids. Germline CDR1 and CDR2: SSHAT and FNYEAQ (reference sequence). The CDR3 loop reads CASVEKVGVGEQFF. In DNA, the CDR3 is TGTGCTAGCGTGGAGAAGGTCGGTGTTGGTGAGCAGTTCTTC. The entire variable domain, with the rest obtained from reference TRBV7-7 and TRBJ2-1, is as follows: GAGVSQSPRYKVTKRGQDVTLRCDPISSHATLYWYQQALGQGPEFLTYFNYEAQPDKSGLPSDRFSAERPEGSISTLTIQRTEQRDSAMYRCASVEKVGVGEQFFGPGTRLTVL.

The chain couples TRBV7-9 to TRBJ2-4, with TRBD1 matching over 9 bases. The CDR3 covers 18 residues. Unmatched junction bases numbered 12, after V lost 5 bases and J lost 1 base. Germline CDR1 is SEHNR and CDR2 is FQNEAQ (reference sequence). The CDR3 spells CASSPRDDRGEAKNIQYF. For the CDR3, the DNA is TGTGCCAGCAGCCCGCGGGATGACAGGGGGGAGGCCAAAAACATTCAGTACTTC.

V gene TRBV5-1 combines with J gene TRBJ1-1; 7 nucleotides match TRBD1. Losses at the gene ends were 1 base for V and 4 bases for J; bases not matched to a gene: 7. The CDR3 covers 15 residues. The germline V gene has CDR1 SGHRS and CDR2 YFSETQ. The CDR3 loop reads CASSLTPRGITEAFF. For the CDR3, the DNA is TGCGCCAGCAGCTTGACCCCCAGGGGGATCACTGAAGCTTTCTTT.

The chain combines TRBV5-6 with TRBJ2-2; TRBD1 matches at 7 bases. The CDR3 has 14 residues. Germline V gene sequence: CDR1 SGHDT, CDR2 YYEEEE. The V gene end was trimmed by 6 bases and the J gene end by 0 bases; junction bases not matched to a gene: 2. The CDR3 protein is CASKTGTNTGELFF. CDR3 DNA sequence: TGTGCCAGCAAGACAGGGACGAACACCGGGGAGCTGTTTTTT.

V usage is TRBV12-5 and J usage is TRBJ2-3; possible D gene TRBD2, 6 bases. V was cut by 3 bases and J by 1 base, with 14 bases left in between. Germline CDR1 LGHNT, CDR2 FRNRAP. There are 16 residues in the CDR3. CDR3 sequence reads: CASGFQGGIGTDTQYF. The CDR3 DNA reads TGTGCTAGTGGTTTTCAGGGAGGTATCGGCACAGATACGCAGTATTTT. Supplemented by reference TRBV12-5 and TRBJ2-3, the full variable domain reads DARVTQTPRHKVTEMGQEVTMRCQPILGHNTVFWYRQTMMQGLELLAYFRNRAPLDDSGMPKDRFSAEMPDATLATLKIQPSEPRDSAVYFCASGFQGGIGTDTQYFGPGTRLTVL.

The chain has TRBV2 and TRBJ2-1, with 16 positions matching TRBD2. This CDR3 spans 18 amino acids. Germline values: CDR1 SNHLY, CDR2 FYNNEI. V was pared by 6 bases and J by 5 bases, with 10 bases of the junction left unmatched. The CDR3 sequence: CASREGLAGGSVNNEQFF. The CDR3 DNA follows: TGTGCCAGCAGAGAGGGACTAGCGGGAGGGAGTGTGAACAATGAGCAGTTCTTC.

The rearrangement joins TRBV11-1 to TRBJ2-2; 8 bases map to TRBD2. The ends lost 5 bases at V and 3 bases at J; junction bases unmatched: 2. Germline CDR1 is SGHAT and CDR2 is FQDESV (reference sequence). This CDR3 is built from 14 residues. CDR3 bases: TGTGCCAGCAGCGGACTAGCTTACACCGGGGAGCTGTTTTTT. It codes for CASSGLAYTGELFF.

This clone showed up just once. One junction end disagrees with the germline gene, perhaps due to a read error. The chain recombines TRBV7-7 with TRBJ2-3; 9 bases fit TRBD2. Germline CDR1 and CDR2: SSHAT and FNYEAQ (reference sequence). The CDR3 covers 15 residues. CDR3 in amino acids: CASSLGAGGSDTQYF. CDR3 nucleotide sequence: TGTGCTAGCAGCTTAGGAGCGGGGGGTTCGGATACGCAGTATTTT.